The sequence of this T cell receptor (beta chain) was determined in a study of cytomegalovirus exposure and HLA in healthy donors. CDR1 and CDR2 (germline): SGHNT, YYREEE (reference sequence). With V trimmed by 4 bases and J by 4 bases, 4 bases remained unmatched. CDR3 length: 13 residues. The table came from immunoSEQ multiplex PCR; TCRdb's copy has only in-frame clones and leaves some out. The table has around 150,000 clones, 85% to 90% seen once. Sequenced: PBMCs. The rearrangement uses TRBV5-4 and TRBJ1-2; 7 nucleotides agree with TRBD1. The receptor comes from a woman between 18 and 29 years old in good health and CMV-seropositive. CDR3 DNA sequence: TGTGCCAGCAGCATAGGGGACAGCTATGGCTACACCTTC. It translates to CASSIGDSYGYTF.